Here is one T cell receptor (beta chain) with its context. PCR primers comprised 60 Vbeta and 13 Jbeta primers. Profiled with immunoSEQ multiplex PCR; TCRdb holds only in-frame clones, not every one. The table shows 100,000 or so clones, with about 16% occurring only once. This entry is derived from a study of cytomegalovirus exposure and HLA in healthy donors. Sequencing was done on a sample of PBMCs. The sequence came from a female donor in good health and CMV-seronegative.

The CDR3 DNA reads TGCGCCAGCAGCTTGGGGGGACAGGGGCCCATGAACACTGAAGCTTTCTTT. Protein: CASSLGGQGPMNTEAFF. The rearrangement uses TRBV5-1 and TRBJ1-1; 10 bases line up with TRBD1. This CDR3 contains 17 residues. V lost 0 bases and J lost 0; bases outside the gene matches: 5. Germline CDR1 SGHRS, CDR2 YFSETQ.